The next 10 T cell receptor beta chains were all read from a single sample in a study of CD8 T cells in Susac syndrome. RNA, at roughly 0.45 to 1 ug, was reverse transcribed with random hexamers. In TCRdb, the immunoSEQ multiplex PCR reads were re-called with MiXCR into one record per CDR3 protein. The sample contains about 140,000 distinct CDR3 sequences, 94% of which appear only once. Sequencing was done on a sample of CD4+ T cells from PBMCs. The source of these receptors is a human donor in good health.

The V gene is TRBV12-3 or TRBV12-4, the J gene TRBJ1-3, with TRBD1 as a possible D gene (5 bases). V was trimmed by 6 bases and J by 0 bases, leaving 15 bases between them. The CDR3 spans 16 residues. The CDR3 coding sequence is TGTGCCAGCAGAAGCACAGGTCACGGCTCTGGAAACACCATATATTTT. Its protein is CASRSTGHGSGNTIYF.

V and J are TRBV6-1 and TRBJ1-4; D call uncertain. Germline CDR1 is MNHNS and CDR2 is SASEGT. There are 12 residues in the CDR3. Between the trimmed V and J ends, which lost 2 bases and 11 bases, there was a span of 9 bases. The CDR3 sequence is CASSELEGKLFF. The CDR3 DNA reads as TGTGCCAGCAGTGAATTGGAGGGTAAACTGTTTTTT.

J is TRBJ2-3 and V is TRBV9, with D uncertain. This CDR3 spans 15 amino acids. Deletions cut 0 bases from V and 0 bases from J, with 8 bases between. Germline V gives CDR1 SGDLS, CDR2 YYNGEE. The CDR3 bases are TGTGCCAGCAGCGTAGATGCGGCTAGCACAGATACGCAGTATTTT. It encodes CASSVDAASTDTQYF.

V gene TRBV9 combines with J gene TRBJ2-1; 16 nucleotides agree with TRBD2. In germline, CDR1 is SGDLS, CDR2 YYNGEE. V was pared by 2 bases and J by 5 bases, with 25 bases of the junction left unmatched. The CDR3 extends over 24 amino acids. CDR3 nucleotides: TGTGCCAGCAGCGTTACCCCCGGCCCACAGTACTGGGGACTAGCGGGAGGGCCCCACAATGAGCAGTTCTTC. Its translation: CASSVTPGPQYWGLAGGPHNEQFF.

This clonotype has just one count. This chain joins TRBV10-3 and TRBJ1-3; perhaps TRBD1 as D (5 bases). V was cut by 8 bases and J by 3 bases, with 8 bases left in between. CDR1 ENHRY and CDR2 SYGVKD come from the germline V gene. The CDR3 length is 12 residues. This chain's CDR3 is CAIGTFGNTIYF. CDR3 nucleotides: TGTGCCATCGGGACTTTTGGAAACACCATATATTTT.

This clonotype has just one count. The V and J genes are TRBV18 and TRBJ1-1; maybe TRBD1 (5 bases). The CDR3 contains 14 residues. Germline-derived CDR1 and CDR2 are KGHSH and LQKENI. Between the trimmed V and J ends, which lost 3 bases and 0 bases, there was a span of 8 bases. The CDR3 is CASSPGTLNTEAFF. The CDR3 DNA reads as TGTGCCAGCTCACCGGGGACGTTGAACACTGAAGCTTTCTTT. Supplemented by reference TRBV18 and TRBJ1-1, the full variable domain reads NAGVMQNPRHLVRRRGQEARLRCSPMKGHSHVYWYRQLPEEGLKFMVYLQKENIIDESGMPKERFSAEFPKEGPSILRIQQVVRGDSAAYFCASSPGTLNTEAFFGQGTRLTVV.

V is TRBV28 and J is TRBJ2-1, with no clear D. Per germline, CDR1 MDHEN and CDR2 SYDVKM. V lost 3 bases to trimming and J lost 11 bases, with 11 bases between them. This CDR3 comprises 12 residues. The CDR3 loop is CASSFKGFKQFF. CDR3 bases: TGTGCCAGCAGTTTCAAGGGCTTCAAGCAGTTCTTC.

This clonotype showed up just once. V is TRBV15 and J is TRBJ2-4; D is possibly TRBD1 or TRBD2 (5 bases each). The CDR3 contains 15 residues. The V and J ends lost 0 bases and 6 bases respectively, with 12 bases between them. The germline V gene has CDR1 LNHNV and CDR2 YYDKDF (reference sequence). CDR3 region: CATSRDPGSGNIQYF. CDR3 DNA sequence: TGTGCCACCAGCAGAGACCCAGGGAGCGGAAACATTCAGTACTTC.

The chain carries TRBV28 and TRBJ1-2; 9 positions match TRBD1. Germline lookup yields CDR1 MDHEN and CDR2 SYDVKM. V lost 6 bases, J lost 0 bases, and 5 bases stayed unmatched. The CDR3 totals 15 residues. CDR3 sequence: CASSRTGGSNYGYTF. CDR3 nucleotide sequence: TGTGCCAGCAGCCGTACAGGGGGCTCTAACTATGGCTACACCTTC.

The chain combines TRBV7-9 with TRBJ2-3; D gene uncertain. This CDR3 contains 13 residues. Germline lookup yields CDR1 SEHNR and CDR2 FQNEAQ (reference sequence). Trimming stripped 3 bases from V and 2 bases from J, with 6 bases between. The CDR3 DNA is TGTGCCAGCAGCTTCATGGACACAGATACGCAGTATTTT. Translation gives CASSFMDTDTQYF.